A selection of T cell receptor beta chains follows, all from one sample in a study of cytomegalovirus exposure and HLA in healthy donors. Sequencing used immunoSEQ multiplex PCR; TCRdb keeps in-frame clones, though not all of them. The sample carries around 130,000 clones, roughly 90% recorded once. The sequencing input was PBMCs. The receptors here all came from a man aged 25-45 years in good health and CMV-seronegative. CDR3s include the opening cysteine and the closing phenylalanine or tryptophan. Each record gives: J gene, V gene, CDR3 protein.

j_gene: TRBJ2-3
v_gene: TRBV5-3
CDR3aa: CARSLEAAPPDTQYF

j_gene: TRBJ1-2
v_gene: TRBV7-6
CDR3aa: CASSFGDSIGYTF

j_gene: TRBJ1-2
v_gene: TRBV27
CDR3aa: CASSPAMGGLYYGYTF

j_gene: TRBJ1-6
v_gene: TRBV18
CDR3aa: CASSPGTGDSYNSPLHF

j_gene: TRBJ2-3
v_gene: TRBV7-8
CDR3aa: CASSLRPWTSGGTDTQYF

j_gene: TRBJ2-5
v_gene: TRBV7-9
CDR3aa: CASSLVGAQETQYF

j_gene: TRBJ2-1
v_gene: TRBV4-3
CDR3aa: CASSQASGEEQFF

j_gene: TRBJ2-7
v_gene: TRBV13
CDR3aa: CASSLLVTGGYYEQYF

j_gene: TRBJ2-2
v_gene: TRBV4-3
CDR3aa: CASSQEFWRGGGRGTGELFF

j_gene: TRBJ2-3
v_gene: TRBV27
CDR3aa: CASSLAPFGTGLTDTQYF

j_gene: TRBJ1-4
v_gene: TRBV28
CDR3aa: CASSTLVDGENEKLFF

j_gene: TRBJ1-1
v_gene: TRBV29-1
CDR3aa: CSVDIMGADTEAFF

j_gene: TRBJ2-7
v_gene: TRBV5-1
CDR3aa: CASSSDPQGSAEQYF

j_gene: TRBJ2-2
v_gene: TRBV23-1
CDR3aa: CASSQRRSGELFF

j_gene: TRBJ1-2
v_gene: TRBV10-2
CDR3aa: CASLGPNLGGGYTF

j_gene: TRBJ1-4
v_gene: TRBV4-1
CDR3aa: CASSQGRGGQGLTNEKLFF

j_gene: TRBJ1-2
v_gene: TRBV29-1
CDR3aa: CSVQIPGQPNYGYTF

j_gene: TRBJ2-1
v_gene: TRBV7-8
CDR3aa: CASSSRDPSGGGNEQFF

j_gene: TRBJ2-3
v_gene: TRBV7-8
CDR3aa: CASSRAGDTQYF

j_gene: TRBJ1-2
v_gene: TRBV19
CDR3aa: CASSPAGRGYGYTF

j_gene: TRBJ2-1
v_gene: TRBV5-4
CDR3aa: CASSRQGRKGNEQFF

j_gene: TRBJ1-3
v_gene: TRBV5-4
CDR3aa: CASRSTIGNTIYF

j_gene: TRBJ1-5
v_gene: TRBV4-2
CDR3aa: CASSQDGALPQHF

j_gene: TRBJ2-7
v_gene: TRBV4-1
CDR3aa: CASSHLRSYEQYF

j_gene: TRBJ2-7
v_gene: TRBV5-6
CDR3aa: CASSLGQGRKEQYF

j_gene: TRBJ1-6
v_gene: TRBV4-2
CDR3aa: CASSPRVGESPLHF

j_gene: TRBJ2-5
v_gene: TRBV6-5
CDR3aa: CASSRQETQYF

j_gene: TRBJ1-2
v_gene: TRBV7-9
CDR3aa: CASSLRGLGHGYTF

j_gene: TRBJ1-2
v_gene: TRBV7-9
CDR3aa: CASRPGTGAYGYTF

j_gene: TRBJ1-2
v_gene: TRBV28
CDR3aa: CASSLFGQGAGGYTF

j_gene: TRBJ1-1
v_gene: TRBV18
CDR3aa: CASSPPTQSTEAFF

j_gene: TRBJ1-6
v_gene: TRBV5-1
CDR3aa: CASSEGDRGPSRGLHF

j_gene: TRBJ1-1
v_gene: TRBV4-3
CDR3aa: CASSQVRENTEAFF

j_gene: TRBJ1-1
v_gene: TRBV28
CDR3aa: CASSLQTGGGPFF

j_gene: TRBJ1-5
v_gene: TRBV9
CDR3aa: CASSVPRGCCSNQPQHF

j_gene: TRBJ2-7
v_gene: TRBV2
CDR3aa: CASSFIREQYF

j_gene: TRBJ1-1
v_gene: TRBV7-9
CDR3aa: CASSLEVNTEAFF

j_gene: TRBJ2-7
v_gene: TRBV18
CDR3aa: CASSPPGLGSRGLGEQYF

j_gene: TRBJ2-5
v_gene: TRBV5-1
CDR3aa: CASSLVGEQETQYF